These 5 T cell receptor beta chains share one sample of origin, sequenced in a study of T cell repertoires in cytomegalovirus infection. Using its own MiXCR run on the reads, TCRdb lists one record per CDR3 protein. Among tens of thousands of distinct CDR3 sequences listed, over 15% were seen once. No antigen has been identified for these receptors. The starting material was CD8+ T cells from cultured PBMCs, obtained from culture after CMV antigen stimulation. These receptors all stem from a human donor in good health (CMV status not recorded). Some clones in this sample may be carry-over from other donors' samples.

This clonotype has ten or more counts. The rearrangement uses TRBV4-1 and TRBJ2-3, with no clear D. CDR1 and CDR2 from the germline V gene are MGHRA and YSYEKL. CDR3 length equals 13 residues. The germline V and J ends were trimmed by 2 bases and 7 bases, with 10 bases remaining between them. The CDR3: CASSQLGENTQYF. The DNA for the CDR3 is TGCGCCAGCAGCCAATTAGGAGAAAATACGCAGTATTTT.

The chain uses TRBV24-1 and TRBJ1-2; D is unresolved. Trimming removed 0 bases from V and 1 base from J, with 5 bases in between. This CDR3 has 14 residues. Germline assignment: CDR1 KGHDR and CDR2 SFDVKD. CDR3 nucleotide sequence: TGTGCCACCAGTGATTTGCACAGTAACTATGGCTACACCTTC. Protein: CATSDLHSNYGYTF.

This clonotype has a handful of counts. This chain connects TRBV7-2 to TRBJ2-5; 9 bases are shared with TRBD1. The CDR3 has 15 amino acids. The germline gives CDR1 SGHTA, CDR2 FQGNSA. V shed 5 bases, J shed 2 bases, and the junction held 6 bases outside the gene matches. The CDR3 coding sequence is TGTGCCAGCAGCACACACAGGGGGCCACAAGAGACCCAGTACTTC. Translating it yields CASSTHRGPQETQYF.

This clonotype was observed a few times. The V call is TRBV11-2, the J call TRBJ1-5, with D possibly matching TRBD1 (5 bases). Germline V lookup: CDR1 SGHAT, CDR2 FQNNGV. The CDR3 is made up of 16 amino acids. Trimming cost V 2 bases and J 1 base, with 12 bases left between them. In DNA form, the CDR3 reads TGTGCCAGCAGCTTACTGCCAGGGATCAGCAATCAGCCCCAGCATTTT. Its protein is CASSLLPGISNQPQHF.

This clonotype has a handful of counts. This chain joins TRBV7-8 and TRBJ2-3, with D possibly TRBD2 on 6 matching bases. V lost 8 bases, J lost 5 bases, and 20 bases lay in between. The CDR3 totals 15 residues. Per the germline V gene, CDR1 is SGHVS and CDR2 is FQNEAQ. CDR3 nucleotide sequence: TGTGCCAGCTGCGAGAATAGGGTCGGGGGAGATACGCAGTATTTT. This translates into CASCENRVGGDTQYF.